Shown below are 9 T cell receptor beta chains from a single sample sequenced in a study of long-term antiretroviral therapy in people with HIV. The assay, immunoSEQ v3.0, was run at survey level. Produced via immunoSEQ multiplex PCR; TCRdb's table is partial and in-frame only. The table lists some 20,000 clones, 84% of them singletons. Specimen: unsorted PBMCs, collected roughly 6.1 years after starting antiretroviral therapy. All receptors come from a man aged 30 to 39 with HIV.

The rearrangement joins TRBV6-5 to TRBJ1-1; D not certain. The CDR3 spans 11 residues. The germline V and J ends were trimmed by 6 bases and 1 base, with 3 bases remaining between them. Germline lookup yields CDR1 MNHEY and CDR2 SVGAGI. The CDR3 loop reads CASRSNTEAFF. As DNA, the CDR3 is TGTGCCAGCAGATCGAACACTGAAGCTTTCTTT.

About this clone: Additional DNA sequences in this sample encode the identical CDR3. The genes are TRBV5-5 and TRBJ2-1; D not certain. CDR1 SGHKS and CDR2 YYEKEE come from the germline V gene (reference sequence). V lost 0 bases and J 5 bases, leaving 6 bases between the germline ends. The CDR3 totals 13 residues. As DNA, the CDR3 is TGTGCCAGCAGCTTGGGGCCAGACAATGAGCAGTTCTTC. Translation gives CASSLGPDNEQFF.

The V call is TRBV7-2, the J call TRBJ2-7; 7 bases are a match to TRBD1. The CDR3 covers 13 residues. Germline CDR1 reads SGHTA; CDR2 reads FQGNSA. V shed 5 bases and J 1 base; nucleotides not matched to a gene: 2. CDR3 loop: CASSPGGSYEQYF. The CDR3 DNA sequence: TGTGCCAGCAGCCCAGGGGGTTCCTACGAGCAGTACTTC.

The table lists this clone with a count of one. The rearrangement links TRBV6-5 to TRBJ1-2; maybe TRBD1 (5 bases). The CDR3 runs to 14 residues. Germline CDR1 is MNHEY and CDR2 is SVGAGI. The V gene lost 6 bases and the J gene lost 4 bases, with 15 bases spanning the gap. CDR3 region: CASRSIGTSYGYTF. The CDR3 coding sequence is TGTGCCAGCAGGAGCATAGGGACCAGCTATGGCTACACCTTC.

As DNA, the CDR3 is TGCGCCAGCAGCCAATTCAGGGGGCTCTACAATGAGCAGTTCTTC. This codes for CASSQFRGLYNEQFF. The V call is TRBV4-3, the J call TRBJ2-1; 8 positions agree with TRBD1. The CDR3 has 15 residues. Germline CDR1 is LGHNA and CDR2 is YSLEER. The junction had 3 bases not matched to a gene; V was cut back by 2 bases and J by 3 bases.

The CDR3 here is CASSLGAEAFF. In DNA form, the CDR3 reads TGTGCCAGCAGCCTAGGGGCTGAAGCTTTCTTT. The genes are TRBV11-1 and TRBJ1-1; possible D gene TRBD1, 5 bases. Germline V gives CDR1 SGHAT, CDR2 FQDESV (reference sequence). This CDR3 comprises 11 residues. Trimming took off 5 bases at V and 6 bases at J, with 7 bases between the two ends.

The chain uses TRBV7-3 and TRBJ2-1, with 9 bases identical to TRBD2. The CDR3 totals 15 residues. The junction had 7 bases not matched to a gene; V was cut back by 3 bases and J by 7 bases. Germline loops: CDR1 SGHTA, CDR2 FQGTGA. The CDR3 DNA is TGTGCCAGCAGCTTCGGCGGGGGGGTGGGTAATGAGCAGTTCTTC. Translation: CASSFGGGVGNEQFF.

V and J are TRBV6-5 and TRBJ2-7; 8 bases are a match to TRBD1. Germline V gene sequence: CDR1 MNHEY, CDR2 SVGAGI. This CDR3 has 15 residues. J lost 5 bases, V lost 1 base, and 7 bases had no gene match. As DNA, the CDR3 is TGTGCCAGCAGTTACTTTGGACAGGGTCCACACGAGCAGTACTTC. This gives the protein CASSYFGQGPHEQYF.

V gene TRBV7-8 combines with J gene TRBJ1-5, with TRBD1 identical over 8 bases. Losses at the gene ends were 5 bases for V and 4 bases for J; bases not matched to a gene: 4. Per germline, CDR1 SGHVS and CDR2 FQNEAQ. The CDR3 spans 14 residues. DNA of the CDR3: TGTGCCAGCAGCCCAGGGGGCTTAAATCAGCCCCAGCATTTT. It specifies CASSPGGLNQPQHF.